The 6 T cell receptor beta chains below come from one sample, sequenced in a study of regulatory T cells in long-lasting Graves disease. To make TCR beta libraries, researchers used iRepertoire HTBI primers and Arm-PCR of CDR3 regions. TCRdb recomputed calls from the multiplex PCR reads with MiXCR, one row per CDR3 protein. This table holds 400,000 to 500,000 distinct CDR3 sequences, 22% found once. The time point is: persistent/refractory GD, antithyroid drugs over 5 years with positive TRAb. Preparation of the TCR library used RNA extracted from PBMCs. The sequencing here drew on peripheral blood mononuclear cells (PBMCs), taken when the disease was refractory, from a patient treated with antithyroid drugs. The receptor set was obtained from a female donor with Graves disease.

This clonotype was recorded many times. The chain employs TRBV29-1 and TRBJ1-5; D unclear. The V end was cut by 4 bases, the J end by 2 bases, with 9 bases between. The germline CDR1 and CDR2 sequences are SQVTM and ANQGSEA. CDR3 length equals 13 residues. The CDR3 spells CSVVFLGNQPQHF. DNA of the CDR3: TGCAGCGTTGTTTTCTTGGGCAATCAGCCCCAGCATTTT.

Remarks on this clonotype: A much larger clone lies one base from this, so it may be a read error. V and J are TRBV12-3 or TRBV12-4 and TRBJ2-5; D might be TRBD1 or TRBD2, each matching 6 bases. The V end lost 8 bases, the J end lost 2 bases, and 12 bases lay between the germline ends. The CDR3 contains 13 residues. The CDR3 sequence is CASAGGHQETQYF. The CDR3 coding sequence is TGTGCCAGCGCCGGGGGACATCAAGAGACCCAGTACTTC.

This clonotype came up many times. V and J are TRBV3-1 and TRBJ1-4; D call uncertain. Trimming removed 4 bases from V and 4 bases from J, with 13 bases in between. Germline lookup yields CDR1 LGHDT and CDR2 YNNKEL (reference sequence). This CDR3 spans 15 amino acids. The CDR3 spells CASSLKTGVNEKLFF. In nucleotides, the CDR3 is TGTGCCAGCAGCCTAAAGACCGGGGTTAATGAAAAACTGTTTTTT.

This clonotype was found many times. The chain is built from TRBV7-9 and TRBJ2-7, with 11 nucleotides matching TRBD1. Looked up from germline, CDR1 is SEHNR and CDR2 is FQNEAQ (reference sequence). This CDR3 is 15 amino acids long. V shed 3 bases and J 5 bases; nucleotides not matched to a gene: 6. The CDR3 protein is CASSLAGQGANEQYF. DNA for the CDR3: TGTGCCAGCAGCTTGGCAGGACAGGGGGCTAACGAGCAGTACTTC. The complete variable domain, with remaining parts taken from reference TRBV7-9 and TRBJ2-7, reads DTGVSQNPRHKITKRGQNVTFRCDPISEHNRLYWYRQTLGQGPEFLTYFQNEAQLEKSRLLSDRFSAERPKGSFSTLEIQRTEQGDSAMYLCASSLAGQGANEQYFGPGTRLTVT.

About this clonotype: This CDR3 fails to terminate in the conserved phenylalanine or tryptophan, so it likely reflects a read error. The gene calls are TRBV3-1 and TRBJ1-1, with D uncertain. This CDR3 comprises 14 residues. The V end was cut by 5 bases, the J end by 1 base, with 11 bases between. Per the germline V gene, CDR1 is LGHDT and CDR2 is YNNKEL (reference sequence). In DNA, the CDR3 is TGTGCCAGCAGCTTCCACGGACCGAACACTGAAGCTTTCCTT. Translation: CASSFHGPNTEAFL.

The chain has TRBV12-3 or TRBV12-4 and TRBJ1-5; no firm D call. This CDR3 has 14 residues. V was clipped by 3 bases and J by 4 bases, with 10 bases between them. CDR3 coding DNA: TGTGCCAGCAGTTTCCTACGTTCTAATCAGCCCCAGCATTTT. Encoded protein: CASSFLRSNQPQHF.